The rows below give T cell receptor beta chains drawn from one sample of a study of blood T cell repertoires in COVID-19. Assay: immunoSEQ multiplex PCR; the TCRdb copy retains only in-frame clones and omits some. This table holds 230,000 or so clones, nearly 90% found once. The source material was peripheral blood. The receptors stem from a middle-aged woman who had recovered from COVID-19. The CDR3 runs from the conserved cysteine through the conserved F or W. D genes are given only for firm matches. Rows give clone size only sometimes, using once, few, many, or a class for an expanded clone.

cdr3_aa: CASSHEGQGFSEQFF
cdr3_nt: TGTGCCAGCAGCCATGAGGGACAGGGGTTTAGTGAGCAGTTCTTC
d_call: TRBD1
clone_size: -
v_call: TRBV11-3
j_call: TRBJ2-1

cdr3_aa: CASSLLGQGGNTEAFF
cdr3_nt: TGCGCCAGCAGCTTGCTGGGACAGGGGGGAAACACTGAAGCTTTCTTT
d_call: TRBD1
clone_size: medium-sized
v_call: TRBV5-1
j_call: TRBJ1-1

cdr3_aa: CASSPDRGGTEAFF
cdr3_nt: TGTGCCAGCAGCCCCGACAGGGGTGGCACTGAAGCTTTCTTT
d_call: TRBD1
clone_size: -
v_call: TRBV7-3
j_call: TRBJ1-1

cdr3_aa: CASSPGRLAGFTGELFF
cdr3_nt: TGTGCCAGCTCACCAGGGCGGCTAGCGGGGTTCACCGGGGAGCTGTTTTTT
d_call: TRBD2
clone_size: -
v_call: TRBV18
j_call: TRBJ2-2

cdr3_aa: CAFSRQGGSGNTIYF
cdr3_nt: TGTGCCTTCTCTCGCCAGGGGGGCTCTGGAAACACCATATATTTT
d_call: TRBD1
clone_size: -
v_call: TRBV6-5
j_call: TRBJ1-3

cdr3_aa: CASSEQGQGTEAFF
cdr3_nt: TGTGCCAGCAGTGAACAGGGCCAGGGCACTGAAGCTTTCTTT
d_call: -
clone_size: -
v_call: TRBV2
j_call: TRBJ1-1

cdr3_aa: CASSKSAGSLLTGETQYF
cdr3_nt: TGTGCCAGCAGCAAGAGCGCCGGGAGTTTACTAACGGGGGAGACCCAGTACTTC
d_call: -
clone_size: -
v_call: TRBV5-6
j_call: TRBJ2-5

cdr3_aa: CASSLWGVYGYTF
cdr3_nt: TGTGCCAGCAGCTTGTGGGGAGTCTATGGCTACACCTTC
d_call: -
clone_size: -
v_call: TRBV5-6
j_call: TRBJ1-2

cdr3_aa: CSVRDWRPGETQYF
cdr3_nt: TGCAGCGTTCGGGACTGGAGACCGGGGGAGACCCAGTACTTC
d_call: -
clone_size: -
v_call: TRBV29-1
j_call: TRBJ2-5

cdr3_aa: CASRGASGSSPLHF
cdr3_nt: TGTGCCAGCAGGGGGGCCTCAGGGAGTTCACCCCTCCACTTT
d_call: -
clone_size: -
v_call: TRBV6-5
j_call: TRBJ1-6

cdr3_aa: CASSIWDREGQPQHF
cdr3_nt: TGTGCCAGTAGTATCTGGGACAGGGAAGGACAGCCCCAGCATTTT
d_call: TRBD1
clone_size: -
v_call: TRBV19
j_call: TRBJ1-5

cdr3_aa: CASSQDVGNSTGIIFSNRPLHF
cdr3_nt: TGCGCCAGCAGCCAAGATGTGGGGAACTCGACAGGGATAATTTTTTCGAATCGTCCCCTCCACTTT
d_call: TRBD1
clone_size: -
v_call: TRBV4-1
j_call: TRBJ1-6

cdr3_aa: CASSLTTNYGYTF
cdr3_nt: TGCGCCAGCAGCTTGACAACTAACTATGGCTACACCTTC
d_call: -
clone_size: -
v_call: TRBV5-1
j_call: TRBJ1-2

cdr3_aa: CASSYGQGVYGYTF
cdr3_nt: TGTGCCAGCAGCTATGGACAGGGAGTCTATGGCTACACCTTC
d_call: TRBD1
clone_size: -
v_call: TRBV5-6
j_call: TRBJ1-2

cdr3_aa: CASSLDTSGNTIYF
cdr3_nt: TGTGCCAGCAGCCTTGACACCTCTGGAAACACCATATATTTT
d_call: -
clone_size: -
v_call: TRBV5-4
j_call: TRBJ1-3

cdr3_aa: CASSLSNTNYGYTF
cdr3_nt: TGTGCCAGCAGCTTATCGAACACAAACTATGGCTACACCTTC
d_call: -
clone_size: -
v_call: TRBV7-9
j_call: TRBJ1-2

cdr3_aa: CASSEDTGTGDGYTF
cdr3_nt: TGTGCCAGCAGTGAAGATACCGGGACAGGGGATGGCTACACCTTC
d_call: TRBD1
clone_size: -
v_call: TRBV6-4
j_call: TRBJ1-2

cdr3_aa: CASSHPGQGSGYTF
cdr3_nt: TGTGCCAGCAGCCACCCGGGACAGGGTTCAGGCTACACCTTC
d_call: TRBD1
clone_size: -
v_call: TRBV3-1/TRBV3-2
j_call: TRBJ1-2

cdr3_aa: CASSLDSHTEAFF
cdr3_nt: TGTGCCAGCAGCCTCGACAGCCACACTGAAGCTTTCTTT
d_call: -
clone_size: -
v_call: TRBV5-6
j_call: TRBJ1-1

cdr3_aa: CATSVQGDTQYF
cdr3_nt: TGTGCCACCAGTGTCCAGGGTGATACGCAGTATTTT
d_call: -
clone_size: once
v_call: TRBV24-1
j_call: TRBJ2-3

cdr3_aa: CASSGSGVYEQYF
cdr3_nt: TGCGCCAGCAGCGGGAGCGGGGTCTACGAGCAGTACTTC
d_call: TRBD2
clone_size: -
v_call: TRBV5-1
j_call: TRBJ2-7

cdr3_aa: CASSQTAGDTQYF
cdr3_nt: TGTGCCAGCAGCCAGACTGCGGGAGATACGCAGTATTTT
d_call: -
clone_size: -
v_call: TRBV7-9
j_call: TRBJ2-3

cdr3_aa: CATVGTLVAGNTIYF
cdr3_nt: TGTGCCACCGTGGGCACCCTCGTGGCTGGAAACACCATATATTTT
d_call: -
clone_size: -
v_call: TRBV19
j_call: TRBJ1-3

cdr3_aa: CASSVIDTEAFF
cdr3_nt: TGTGCCAGCAGCGTTATAGACACTGAAGCTTTCTTT
d_call: -
clone_size: -
v_call: TRBV9
j_call: TRBJ1-1

cdr3_aa: CASTQRGLQNTGELFF
cdr3_nt: TGTGCCAGCACCCAAAGGGGGCTACAGAACACCGGGGAGCTGTTTTTT
d_call: TRBD1
clone_size: few
v_call: TRBV16
j_call: TRBJ2-2

cdr3_aa: CASSVSTGVLTDTQYF
cdr3_nt: TGTGCCAGCAGTGTTTCGACAGGGGTTCTGACAGATACGCAGTATTTT
d_call: TRBD1
clone_size: -
v_call: TRBV2
j_call: TRBJ2-3

cdr3_aa: CASRGTDRGLDYGYTF
cdr3_nt: TGTGCCAGCAGGGGAACGGACAGGGGGCTGGACTATGGCTACACCTTC
d_call: TRBD1
clone_size: -
v_call: TRBV28
j_call: TRBJ1-2

cdr3_aa: CASSLVGGQGRGYTF
cdr3_nt: TGTGCCAGCAGCTTAGTAGGCGGACAGGGACGCGGCTACACCTTC
d_call: TRBD1
clone_size: once
v_call: TRBV7-9
j_call: TRBJ1-2

cdr3_aa: CASSNPGAVMNTEAFF
cdr3_nt: TGCGCCAGCAGCAATCCAGGGGCGGTTATGAACACTGAAGCTTTCTTT
d_call: -
clone_size: -
v_call: TRBV5-1
j_call: TRBJ1-1

cdr3_aa: CASSRGLRETQYF
cdr3_nt: TGTGCCAGCAGCAGGGGGCTGCGGGAGACCCAGTACTTC
d_call: TRBD1
clone_size: -
v_call: TRBV13
j_call: TRBJ2-5

cdr3_aa: CASSALTGGNSPLHF
cdr3_nt: TGTGCCAGCAGTGCCCTGACAGGGGGGAATTCACCCCTCCACTTT
d_call: TRBD1
clone_size: -
v_call: TRBV27
j_call: TRBJ1-6

cdr3_aa: CASSPSGASYEQYF
cdr3_nt: TGTGCCAGCAGTCCTAGCGGGGCCTCCTACGAGCAGTACTTC
d_call: TRBD2
clone_size: -
v_call: TRBV7-6
j_call: TRBJ2-7

cdr3_aa: CASSLESGRDTGELFF
cdr3_nt: TGTGCCAGCAGCTTGGAAAGCGGGAGGGACACCGGGGAGCTGTTTTTT
d_call: TRBD2
clone_size: -
v_call: TRBV5-6
j_call: TRBJ2-2

cdr3_aa: CASSRDMDISGNTIYF
cdr3_nt: TGCGCCAGCAGCCGCGATATGGACATCTCTGGAAACACCATATATTTT
d_call: -
clone_size: -
v_call: TRBV5-1
j_call: TRBJ1-3

cdr3_aa: CASSPQGTGANVLTF
cdr3_nt: TGTGCCAGCTCACCGCAGGGTACGGGGGCCAACGTCCTGACTTTC
d_call: -
clone_size: -
v_call: TRBV18
j_call: TRBJ2-6

cdr3_aa: CASSQFAGAGAFF
cdr3_nt: TGTGCCAGCAGCCAGTTTGCGGGGGCAGGAGCTTTCTTT
d_call: -
clone_size: -
v_call: TRBV6-5
j_call: TRBJ1-1